This T cell receptor beta chain was sequenced in a study of T cell repertoires in cytomegalovirus infection. Overall study context: An indication of both CMV infection and matching HLA type came from public TCR beta signatures.

MiXCR, applied by TCRdb to the reads, yields one record per CDR3 protein. The sample records around 260,000 distinct CDR3 sequences, under 30% being singletons. Comments on this clonotype: Its antigen is still unknown.

Findings of the study overall: CMV carriers having the relevant HLA were flagged by cumulative public TCR beta family frequency. HLA-C-restricted CMV clonotypes gave the most frequent clonotype in two of eight donors.

There are 14 residues in the CDR3. V lost 2 bases and J 2 bases, leaving 9 bases between the germline ends. Germline-derived CDR1 and CDR2 are SEHNR and FQNEAQ (reference sequence). Material for sequencing was PBMCs. The chain carries TRBV7-9 and TRBJ1-2; D remains unclear. This TCR was sampled from a human donor in good health (CMV status not recorded). Some clones in this sample may be carry-over from other donors' samples. CDR3 loop: CASSLQEVNYGYTF. CDR3 bases: TGTGCCAGCAGCTTACAGGAAGTAAACTATGGCTACACCTTC.